This T cell receptor beta chain was profiled in a study of shared clonotypes between healthy human individuals. Study-wide findings and caveats: Sequencing depth was a factor that was expected to affect clonotype sharing among donors. Rarefaction exposed incomplete sorted-subset sequencing despite large depth. Some clonotypes were shared by all four sorted-subset donors, while others were not shared. The non-shared ones had lower generation probabilities than the shared ones.

Note on this clone: No antigen is known for it.

TCRdb keeps only in-frame clones here, not all; method: immunoSEQ multiplex PCR. The sample has approximately 1.9 million clones, just under 95% seen once. Germline lookup yields CDR1 SGHDT and CDR2 YYEEEE. CDR3 length: 15 amino acids. V was trimmed by 4 bases and J by 5 bases, leaving 16 bases between them. CD8 cells classed as naive were CD45RO-negative and positively selected for CCR7, excluding terminally differentiated effector memory CD45RA+ cells. The genes are TRBV5-6 and TRBJ2-1; TRBD2 is a possible D gene (5 bases). The specimen sequenced was naive CD8+ T cells from PBMCs. This clonotype was sampled from a man aged 18 to 30 in good health. Some clones in this sample may be carry-over from other donors' samples. The CDR3 nucleotides read TGTGCCAGCAGCCCCCTTGAGGGTAGCGACAATGAGCAGTTCTTC. Its protein is CASSPLEGSDNEQFF.